This T cell receptor beta chain is drawn from a study of T cell changes during pregnancy in multiple sclerosis. This CDR3 has 15 residues. Using immunoSEQ multiplex PCR, the repertoire was profiled, and TCRdb retains in-frame clones only, with some absent. The repertoire has 20,000 or so clones, 90% of them found once; the top ten carry more than 8.5%. The chain has TRBV1 and TRBJ2-1; the D call TRBD1 from the table was never checked on the DNA. TRBV1 is a documented pseudogene. The sequence was obtained from a female donor in good health, enrolled as a control in a pregnancy study. The source was CD8+ T cells from peripheral blood mononuclear cells, collected in the third trimester of pregnancy. CDR3 coding DNA: TGCACCAGCAGCCGGCCGGGACAGGGCGCCGATGAGCAGTTCTTC. Protein: CTSSRPGQGADEQFF.